The following is a TCR beta chain sequence with its context. Germline assignment: CDR1 SGHDT and CDR2 YYEEEE. The CDR3 is 14 residues long. The germline V and J ends were trimmed by 1 base and 7 bases, with 12 bases remaining between them. This entry belongs to a study of blood T cell repertoires in COVID-19. In the study's own analysis: Amplifying reference gene primers gave estimates of nucleated cell counts. The table came from immunoSEQ multiplex PCR; TCRdb's copy has only in-frame clones and leaves some out. The DNA gave D and trimming, while V, J and clone size come from that table. The sample has about 270,000 clones, about 88% seen once.

The receptor was derived from a woman in her forties or fifties who had recovered from COVID-19. The chain has TRBV5-6 and TRBJ2-1; D not certain. Material for sequencing was PBMCs or T cells enriched from blood (not recorded which). The CDR3 bases are TGTGCCAGCAGCTTGACCGGAGCCCTTAATGAGCAGTTCTTC. It yields the protein CASSLTGALNEQFF.